These 13 T cell receptor beta chains were all obtained from the same sample, sequenced in a study of cytomegalovirus exposure and HLA in healthy donors. With 60 Vbeta and 13 Jbeta primers, the PCR was carried out. This table comes from immunoSEQ multiplex PCR, and its TCRdb copy is limited to in-frame clones, with some not included. There are approximately 80,000 clones in the sample, with approximately 1.1% held by the top ten. The sequencing sample was made of PBMCs. The receptor set was obtained from a woman aged 25 to 39 in good health and CMV-seronegative.

J is TRBJ1-2 and V is TRBV7-8; D is undetermined. Germline V gene sequence: CDR1 SGHVS, CDR2 FQNEAQ. The CDR3 sequence is 15 residues long. Between the trimmed V and J ends, which lost 1 base and 1 base, there was a span of 10 bases. CDR3 loop: CASSLERNLNYGYTF. The CDR3 region has the DNA TGTGCCAGCAGCTTAGAGCGGAACCTTAACTATGGCTACACCTTC.

The gene calls are TRBV6-4 and TRBJ2-1; possible D gene TRBD1, 6 bases. CDR1 is MRHNA, CDR2 SNTAGT, per germline. V was cut by 5 bases and J by 3 bases, with 8 bases left in between. CDR3 length equals 13 residues. The DNA of the CDR3 is TGTGCCAGCAGTCAGGACAGCTACAATGAGCAGTTCTTC. Its translation: CASSQDSYNEQFF.

V and J are TRBV18 and TRBJ1-5; D might be TRBD1 (6 bases). With 6 bases removed from V and 2 bases from J, the gap between germline ends came to 14 bases. Germline V gene lookup returns CDR1 KGHSH and CDR2 LQKENI. The CDR3 spans 15 residues. CDR3 amino acids: CASSPTGSGNQPQHF. DNA for the CDR3: TGTGCCAGCTCCCCCACAGGGAGTGGCAATCAGCCCCAGCATTTT.

The V gene is TRBV27, the J gene TRBJ1-6; tentatively, D is TRBD1 (6 bases). Trimming removed 6 bases at V and 7 bases at J, with 16 bases between. CDR1 MNHEY and CDR2 SMNVEV come from the germline V gene (reference sequence). The CDR3 is 15 amino acids. The CDR3 coding sequence is TGTGCCAGCAGGGGCCCAAGGGGGTCCAATTCACCCCTCCACTTT. Translating it yields CASRGPRGSNSPLHF.

The chain joins TRBV30 to TRBJ2-2, with a possible D match to TRBD2 (6 bases). V lost 3 bases to trimming and J lost 5 bases, with 13 bases between them. This CDR3 is built from 14 residues. Germline V gives CDR1 GTSNPN, CDR2 SVGIG (reference sequence). CDR3 protein: CAWSLESGTGELFF. The CDR3 DNA sequence: TGTGCCTGGAGCTTGGAAAGCGGGACCGGGGAGCTGTTTTTT. The whole variable domain, filled in from reference TRBV30 and TRBJ2-2, reads SQTIHQWPATLVQPVGSPLSLECTVEGTSNPNLYWYRQAAGRGLQLLFYSVGIGQISSEVPQNLSASRPQDRQFILSSKKLLLSDSGFYLCAWSLESGTGELFFGEGSRLTVL.

The chain links TRBV19 to TRBJ2-6; 13 bases are a match to TRBD2. CDR1 is LNHDA, CDR2 SQIVND, per germline (reference sequence). The CDR3 loop spans 18 amino acids. The J segment lost 1 base and the V segment lost 7 bases, leaving 7 bases of the junction unmatched. The CDR3 here is CASTSLAGGPSGANVLTF. The CDR3 DNA reads TGTGCCAGTACGTCACTAGCGGGAGGGCCTTCTGGGGCCAACGTCCTGACTTTC.

The V and J genes are TRBV5-1 and TRBJ2-1, with 10 nucleotides matching TRBD2. Germline-derived CDR1 and CDR2 are SGHRS and YFSETQ. V dropped 0 bases and J dropped 3; count of bases not matched to a gene: 3. The CDR3 is made up of 16 amino acids. The CDR3 region is CASSLAASGSYNEQFF. The DNA of the CDR3 is TGCGCCAGCAGCTTGGCGGCTAGCGGGAGCTACAATGAGCAGTTCTTC.

The V gene is TRBV7-2, the J gene TRBJ2-1, with 12 bases fitting TRBD2. CDR1 is SGHTA, CDR2 FQGNSA, per germline. Trimming cost V 4 bases and J 7 bases; bases outside gene matches: 5. This CDR3 comprises 15 residues. The CDR3 reads CASSYLAGGPNEQFF. The CDR3 DNA sequence: TGTGCCAGCAGCTATCTAGCGGGGGGGCCTAATGAGCAGTTCTTC.

In regard to this clone: At one of its ends the junction is not consistent with the germline gene, which may arise from a read error. The chain recombines TRBV28 with TRBJ1-1; maybe TRBD1 (6 bases). This CDR3 is built from 15 residues. From germline, CDR1 is MDHEN and CDR2 SYDVKM. The CDR3: CASSSEGGGVTEDFF. CDR3 coding DNA: TGTGCCAGCAGTTCCGAGGGGGGAGGGGTTACTGAAGATTTCTTT. The whole variable domain, remainder taken from reference TRBV28 and TRBJ1-1, is DVKVTQSSRYLVKRTGEKVFLECVQDMDHENMFWYRQDPGLGLRLIYFSYDVKMKEKGDIPEGYSVSREKKERFSLILESASTNQTSMYLCASSSEGGGVTEDFFGQGTRLTVV.

Regarding this clone: Germline is not matched at one junction end, which may reflect a read error. The rearrangement uses TRBV19 and TRBJ2-1, with D tentatively TRBD1 (6 bases). CDR3 length: 15 residues. Germline loops: CDR1 LNHDA, CDR2 SQIVND (reference sequence). The CDR3 protein is CASSLDRSSDNEQFF. The CDR3, as DNA: TGTGCCAGTAGTCTTGACAGGAGCTCCGACAATGAGCAGTTCTTC.

The V call is TRBV5-1, the J call TRBJ2-2; a weak D match, TRBD1 (6 bases). The CDR3 runs 14 residues. CDR1 is SGHRS, CDR2 YFSETQ, per germline. The V end was cut by 2 bases, the J end by 6 bases, with 11 bases between. The chain's CDR3 is CASSFTGLAGELFF. The DNA for the CDR3 is TGCGCCAGCAGCTTCACAGGGTTGGCCGGGGAGCTGTTTTTT.

The V and J genes are TRBV7-2 and TRBJ1-3; D unclear. The V gene's germline CDR1 is SGHTA and CDR2 FQGNSA. The V and J ends lost 5 bases and 4 bases respectively, with 15 bases between them. CDR3 length: 15 amino acids. The CDR3 spells CASSPSGGTGNTIYF. As DNA, the CDR3 is TGTGCCAGCAGCCCTAGTGGTGGCACCGGAAACACCATATATTTT. The whole variable domain, remainder taken from reference TRBV7-2 and TRBJ1-3, is GAGVSQSPSNKVTEKGKDVELRCDPISGHTALYWYRQSLGQGLEFLIYFQGNSAPDKSGLPSDRFSAERTGGSVSTLTIQRTQQEDSAVYLCASSPSGGTGNTIYFGEGSWLTVV.

The rearrangement links TRBV11-2 to TRBJ1-2, with 9 bases identical to TRBD1. V shed 2 bases, J shed 8 bases, and the junction held 3 bases outside the gene matches. CDR3 size: 13 residues. Germline-derived CDR1 and CDR2 are SGHAT and FQNNGV. CDR3 residues: CASSLWTGDGYTF. The CDR3 DNA is TGTGCCAGCAGCTTATGGACAGGGGACGGCTACACCTTC. The whole variable domain, filled in from reference TRBV11-2 and TRBJ1-2, reads EAGVAQSPRYKIIEKRQSVAFWCNPISGHATLYWYQQILGQGPKLLIQFQNNGVVDDSQLPKDRFSAERLKGVDSTLKIQPAKLEDSAVYLCASSLWTGDGYTFGSGTRLTVV.